Following are 3 T cell receptor beta chains from one sample sequenced in a study of early T cells in non-severe SARS-CoV-2 infection. TCRdb used MiXCR to reprocess the 5' RACE reads, holding one entry per CDR3 protein. The sample records 85,000 to 120,000 distinct CDR3 sequences, around 14% being singletons. The sample taken for sequencing was whole blood. These receptors all stem from an adult who was a healthcare worker with PCR-confirmed SARS-CoV-2 infection or an uninfected control (not recorded which).

In the case of this clonotype: Mismatch with germline at one junction end may stem from a read error. The rearrangement joins TRBV28 to TRBJ1-1; 7 bases line up with TRBD1. Germline CDR1 reads MDHEN; CDR2 reads SYDVKM. The CDR3 contains 14 residues. The CDR3 DNA is TGTGCCAGCAGTTTAATCAGGGGGAACCCTGAAGCTTTCTTT. Amino acid sequence: CASSLIRGNPEAFF.

This clonotype was observed a handful of times. This chain joins TRBV28 and TRBJ1-5; unclear D gene. In germline, CDR1 is MDHEN, CDR2 SYDVKM. The CDR3 sequence is 11 residues long. Deletions cut 8 bases from V and 9 bases from J, with 11 bases between. In DNA, the CDR3 is TGTGCCAGCGGACGGCCATGGCCCCAGCATTTT. As protein: CASGRPWPQHF. The complete variable domain, with remaining parts taken from reference TRBV28 and TRBJ1-5, reads DVKVTQSSRYLVKRTGEKVFLECVQDMDHENMFWYRQDPGLGLRLIYFSYDVKMKEKGDIPEGYSVSREKKERFSLILESASTNQTSMYLCASGRPWPQHFGDGTRLSIL.

This clonotype was observed a handful of times. V is TRBV5-1 and J is TRBJ2-5, with D unresolved. CDR1 and CDR2 (germline): SGHRS, YFSETQ. Trimming cost V 0 bases and J 5 bases, with 11 bases left between them. The length of the CDR3 is 14 residues. CDR3 nucleotides: TGCGCCAGCAGCTTGGTTCCAGCTCAGGAGACCCAGTACTTC. Translating gives CASSLVPAQETQYF.